Listed here is a single TCR beta chain. At the DNA level, this CDR3 is encoded by other sequences in the same sample as well. The data are from a study of shared clonotypes between healthy human individuals. TCRdb's copy holds only in-frame clones and misses some; the assay was immunoSEQ multiplex PCR. This table holds hundreds of thousands of clones, about three quarters found once. The CDR3 is 14 amino acids. The germline gives CDR1 SGHRS, CDR2 YFSETQ. Trimming pared 2 bases from V and 1 base from J, leaving 9 bases between. The chain employs TRBV5-1 and TRBJ1-1; maybe TRBD1 (5 bases). The sample consisted of PBMCs. The sequence derives from a middle-aged woman in good health. Some clones in this sample may be carry-over from other donors' samples. The CDR3 DNA reads as TGCGCCAGCAGCTTTGATGGGGGGAACACTGAAGCTTTCTTT. This sequence encodes CASSFDGGNTEAFF.